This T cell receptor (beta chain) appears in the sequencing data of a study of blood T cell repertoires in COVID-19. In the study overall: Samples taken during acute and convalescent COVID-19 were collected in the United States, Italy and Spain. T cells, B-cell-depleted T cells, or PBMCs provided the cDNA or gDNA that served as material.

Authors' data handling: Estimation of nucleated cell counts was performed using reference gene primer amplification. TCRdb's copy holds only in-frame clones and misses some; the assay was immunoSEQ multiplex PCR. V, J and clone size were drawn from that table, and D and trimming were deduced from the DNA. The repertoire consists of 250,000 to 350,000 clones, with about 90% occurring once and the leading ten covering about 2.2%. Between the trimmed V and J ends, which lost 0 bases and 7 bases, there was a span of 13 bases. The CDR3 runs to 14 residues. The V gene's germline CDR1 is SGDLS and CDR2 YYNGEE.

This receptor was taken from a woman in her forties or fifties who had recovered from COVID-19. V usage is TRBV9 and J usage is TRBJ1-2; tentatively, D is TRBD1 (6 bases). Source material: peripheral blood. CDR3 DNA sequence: TGTGCCAGCAGCGTAGAGATGGGGGCAGGTGGCTACACCTTC. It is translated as CASSVEMGAGGYTF. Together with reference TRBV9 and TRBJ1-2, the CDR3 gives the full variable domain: DSGVTQTPKHLITATGQRVTLRCSPRSGDLSVYWYQQSLDQGLQFLIQYYNGEERAKGNILERFSAQQFPDLHSELNLSSLELGDSALYFCASSVEMGAGGYTFGSGTRLTVV.